The next 5 T cell receptor beta chains were all read from a single sample in a study of Tregs in tolerant kidney transplant recipients. Here immunoSEQ multiplex PCR was the method, and the copy in TCRdb shows in-frame clones only, minus some. The sample holds 80,000 or so clones; more than 85% are singletons and the top ten take about 1.4%. Recipients received nonmyeloablative bone marrow transplants from related graft donors, with transient mixed chimerism. The source material was CD4+ T cells from blood (PBMCs), sampled 24 months after the transplant. The receptors stem from a human patient who received a combined kidney and bone marrow transplant. The T cells may come from the graft donor.

This clone was detected only a few times. The chain joins TRBV6-5 to TRBJ2-1; unclear D gene. Deletions cut 2 bases from V and 0 bases from J, with 8 bases between. In germline, CDR1 is MNHEY, CDR2 SVGAGI. The CDR3 consists of 15 residues. CDR3 in amino acids: CASSYGGSSYNEQFF. In nucleotides, the CDR3 is TGTGCCAGCAGTTACGGCGGAAGCTCCTACAATGAGCAGTTCTTC.

Only one count was recorded for this clone. This rearrangement joins TRBV4-2 to TRBJ2-5; 12 bases align to TRBD2. CDR1 and CDR2 (germline): LGHNA, YNFKEQ. This CDR3 is built from 17 residues. V trimming: 4 bases; J trimming: 1 base; junction bases outside the gene matches: 7. CDR3 in amino acids: CASSPGASGGAQETQYF. Here the CDR3 DNA reads TGTGCCAGCAGCCCCGGGGCTAGCGGGGGGGCCCAAGAGACCCAGTACTTC.

The rearrangement joins TRBV19 to TRBJ1-1, with D possibly TRBD1 on 5 matching bases. The CDR3 is made up of 13 amino acids. The V gene lost 3 bases and the J gene lost 1 base, with 6 bases spanning the gap. CDR1 and CDR2 from the germline V gene are LNHDA and SQIVND (reference sequence). In DNA form, the CDR3 reads TGTGCCAGTAGTATGACAGCGAACACTGAAGCTTTCTTT. Protein: CASSMTANTEAFF.

The genes are TRBV10-3 and TRBJ1-2; 9 positions match TRBD1. CDR1 is ENHRY and CDR2 is SYGVKD in the germline V gene. CDR3 length: 14 amino acids. V lost 6 bases to trimming and J lost 2 bases; unmatched junction nucleotides: 4. CDR3 amino acids: CAISPGQGNYGYTF. For the CDR3, the DNA is TGTGCCATCAGCCCAGGACAGGGGAACTATGGCTACACCTTC.

This clone was counted between two and nine times. An end of the junction differs from the germline gene, which may be a read error. The V and J genes are TRBV2 and TRBJ1-1; possible D gene TRBD1, 6 bases. The germline V gene encodes CDR1 SNHLY and CDR2 FYNNEI. This CDR3 region has 11 residues. CDR3 coding DNA: TGTGCCAGCGGGGGCCTAGACAGAGAGGAGTTT. This translates into CASGGLDREEF. Looking up the rest from reference TRBV2 and TRBJ1-1 gives the full variable domain: EPEVTQTPSHQVTQMGQEVILRCVPISNHLYFYWYRQILGQKVEFLVSFYNNEISEKSEIFDDQFSVERPDGSNFTLKIRSTKLEDSAMYFCASGGLDREEFGQGTRLTVV.